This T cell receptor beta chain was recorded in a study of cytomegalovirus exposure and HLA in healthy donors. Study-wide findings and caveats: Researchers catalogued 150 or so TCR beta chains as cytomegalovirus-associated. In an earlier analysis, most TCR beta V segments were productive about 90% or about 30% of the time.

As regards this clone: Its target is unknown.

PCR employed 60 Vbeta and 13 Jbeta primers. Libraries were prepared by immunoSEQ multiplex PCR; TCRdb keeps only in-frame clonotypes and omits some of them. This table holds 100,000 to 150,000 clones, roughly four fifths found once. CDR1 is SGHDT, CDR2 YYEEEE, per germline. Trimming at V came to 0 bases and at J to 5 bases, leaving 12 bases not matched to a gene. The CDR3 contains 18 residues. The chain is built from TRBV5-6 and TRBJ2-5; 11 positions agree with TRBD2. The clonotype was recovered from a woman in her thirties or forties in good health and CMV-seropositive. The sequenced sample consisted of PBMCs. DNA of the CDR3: TGTGCCAGCAGCTTGGCTGTGACTAGCGGGACGGGGAGGGAGACCCAGTACTTC. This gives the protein CASSLAVTSGTGRETQYF.